The 13 T cell receptor beta chains given below trace back to one sample, sequenced in a study of blood T cell repertoires in COVID-19. Using immunoSEQ multiplex PCR, the repertoire was profiled, and TCRdb retains in-frame clones only, with some absent. The sample consists of about 52,000 clones, roughly four fifths of them appearing once. Sequences were obtained from peripheral blood. All receptors come from a woman over 75 with COVID-19, enrolled during active disease.

This rearrangement joins TRBV21-1 to TRBJ2-7; the listed D gene, TRBD2, was not tested against the DNA. TRBV21-1 is a pseudogene. The CDR3 loop spans 18 amino acids. The CDR3 DNA follows: TGTGCCAGCAGCTCCCGACGGGGGGCAATAGGACTACCCTACGAGCAGTACTTC. Translation: CASSSRRGAIGLPYEQYF.

Judged by abundance, this clone is medium-sized. This rearrangement joins TRBV7-9 to TRBJ2-5; D is unclear. V lost 5 bases and J lost 1, with 8 bases in between. Germline lookup yields CDR1 SEHNR and CDR2 FQNEAQ (reference sequence). The CDR3 length is 13 residues. This CDR3 is CASSPVVQETQYF. The CDR3, as DNA: TGTGCCAGCAGCCCGGTGGTCCAAGAGACCCAGTACTTC.

The chain is built from TRBV11-2 and TRBJ2-7; TRBD2 agrees at 13 bases. CDR3 length: 17 amino acids. The ends lost 4 bases at V and 0 bases at J; junction bases unmatched: 6. CDR1 and CDR2 (germline): SGHAT, FQNNGV. CDR3 protein: CASSSGLAGRSSYEQYF. In DNA, the CDR3 is TGTGCCAGCAGCTCGGGACTAGCGGGGAGGAGCTCCTACGAGCAGTACTTC.

This clone was seen more than once but under ten times. V usage is TRBV19 and J usage is TRBJ2-3; possibly TRBD2 for D (6 bases). The CDR3 has 15 residues. Trimming removed 1 base from V and 2 bases from J, with 10 bases in between. The germline V gene has CDR1 LNHDA and CDR2 SQIVND (reference sequence). CDR3 amino acids: CASSIGAGYTDTQYF. In DNA, the CDR3 is TGTGCCAGTAGTATAGGTGCGGGGTACACAGATACGCAGTATTTT.

The CDR3 sequence: CASSYSYPGLATNTGELFF. As DNA, the CDR3 is TGTGCCAGCAGTTATAGTTATCCGGGACTAGCGACAAACACCGGGGAGCTGTTTTTT. The chain uses TRBV27 and TRBJ2-2; 10 bases agree with TRBD2. The junction had 13 bases not matched to a gene; V was cut back by 4 bases and J by 2 bases. The CDR3 is 19 amino acids. The germline gives CDR1 MNHEY, CDR2 SMNVEV (reference sequence).

The gene calls are TRBV5-3 and TRBJ2-1; 8 bases line up with TRBD2. TRBV5-3 is placed among ORFs of uncertain function. After removal of 5 bases from V and 8 bases from J, the junction contained 18 bases not matched to a gene. The CDR3 has 17 amino acids. CDR3 loop: CARRSGREAPPKDEQFF. CDR3 coding DNA: TGTGCCAGAAGATCGGGGCGGGAGGCCCCTCCCAAGGATGAGCAGTTCTTC.

By share, this clone ranks as medium-sized (0.01 to 0.1%). The V and J genes are TRBV10-3 and TRBJ2-6, with 9 bases fitting TRBD1. CDR3 length equals 15 residues. Trimming removed 10 bases from V and 4 bases from J; junction bases left unmatched: 8. Germline CDR1 ENHRY, CDR2 SYGVKD. This CDR3 is CATRDRDPGANVLTF. In DNA form, the CDR3 reads TGTGCCACCCGGGACAGGGACCCCGGGGCCAACGTCCTGACTTTC.

The chain joins TRBV28 to TRBJ2-2, with a possible D match to TRBD1 (6 bases). Germline CDR1 and CDR2: MDHEN and SYDVKM. This CDR3 comprises 16 residues. V was shortened by 9 bases and J by 1 base, with 18 bases between the two germline ends. CDR3 in DNA: TGTGCCAGTCAGAACCAGGGACACCTGAACACCGGGGAGCTGTTTTTT. Residues: CASQNQGHLNTGELFF.

This sequence joins TRBV4-1 and TRBJ1-6; unclear D gene. V lost 3 bases to trimming and J lost 7 bases, with 10 bases between them. The V gene's germline CDR1 is MGHRA and CDR2 YSYEKL. This CDR3 has 14 amino acids. CDR3 amino acids: CASSHLGLNSPLHF. CDR3 coding DNA: TGCGCCAGCAGCCACCTCGGGTTGAATTCACCCCTCCACTTT.

The chain carries TRBV11-2 and TRBJ2-7; D may be TRBD2 (6 bases). Germline loops: CDR1 SGHAT, CDR2 FQNNGV. Trimming took off 1 base at V and 0 bases at J, with 7 bases between the two ends. The CDR3 is made up of 14 amino acids. The DNA of the CDR3 is TGTGCCAGCAGCTTAGCACTAGCCTCCTACGAGCAGTACTTC. This codes for CASSLALASYEQYF.

The rearrangement uses TRBV28 and TRBJ1-5, with no clear D. From germline, CDR1 is MDHEN and CDR2 SYDVKM. Trimming took off 3 bases at V and 9 bases at J, with 12 bases between the two ends. The CDR3 runs 13 residues. The CDR3 nucleotides are TGTGCCAGCAGTTTGCCAATCCGAGCGCCCCAGCATTTT. It specifies CASSLPIRAPQHF.

The chain has TRBV6-6 and TRBJ2-3, with TRBD2 matching over 14 bases. Germline V gives CDR1 MNHNY, CDR2 SVGAGI (reference sequence). The CDR3 covers 19 residues. Trimming removed 6 bases from V and 0 bases from J; junction bases left unmatched: 11. The CDR3 region has the DNA TGTGCCAGCAGCTACAAACCGGGACTAGCGGGAGCTAGCACAGATACGCAGTATTTT. The encoded protein is CASSYKPGLAGASTDTQYF.

This clone appeared a few times. The chain carries TRBV4-1 and TRBJ1-6; D call uncertain. Germline V gene data show CDR1 as MGHRA and CDR2 as YSYEKL. V lost 1 base and J 7 bases, leaving 8 bases between the germline ends. The CDR3 has 14 residues. The CDR3 sequence is CASSQGGWNSPLHF. DNA for the CDR3: TGCGCCAGCAGCCAAGGAGGGTGGAATTCACCCCTCCACTTT.